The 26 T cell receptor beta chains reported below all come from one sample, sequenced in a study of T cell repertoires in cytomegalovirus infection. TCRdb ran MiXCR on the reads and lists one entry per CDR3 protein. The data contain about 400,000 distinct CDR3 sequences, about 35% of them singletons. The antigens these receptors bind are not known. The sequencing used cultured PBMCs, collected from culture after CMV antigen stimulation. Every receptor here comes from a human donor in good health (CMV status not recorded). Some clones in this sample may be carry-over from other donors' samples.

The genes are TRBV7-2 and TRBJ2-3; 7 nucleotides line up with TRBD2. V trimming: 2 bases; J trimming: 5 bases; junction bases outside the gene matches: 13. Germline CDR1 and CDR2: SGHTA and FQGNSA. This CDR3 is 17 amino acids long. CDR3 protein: CASSLTIRRERRDTQYF. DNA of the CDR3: TGTGCCAGCAGCTTAACAATTAGGCGGGAGCGTAGAGATACGCAGTATTTT.

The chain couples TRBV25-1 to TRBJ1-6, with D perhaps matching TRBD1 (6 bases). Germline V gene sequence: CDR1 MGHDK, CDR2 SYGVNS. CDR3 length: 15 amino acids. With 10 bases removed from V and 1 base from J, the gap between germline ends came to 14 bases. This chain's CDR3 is CATKGGSSYNSPLHF. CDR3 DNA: TGTGCCACCAAAGGGGGGAGTTCCTATAATTCACCCCTCCACTTT.

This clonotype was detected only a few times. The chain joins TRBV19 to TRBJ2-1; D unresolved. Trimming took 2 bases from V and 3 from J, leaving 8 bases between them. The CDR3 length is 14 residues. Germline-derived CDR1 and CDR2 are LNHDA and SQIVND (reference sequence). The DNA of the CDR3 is TGTGCCAGTAGTATATTGTCAGACTACAATGAGCAGTTCTTC. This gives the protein CASSILSDYNEQFF.

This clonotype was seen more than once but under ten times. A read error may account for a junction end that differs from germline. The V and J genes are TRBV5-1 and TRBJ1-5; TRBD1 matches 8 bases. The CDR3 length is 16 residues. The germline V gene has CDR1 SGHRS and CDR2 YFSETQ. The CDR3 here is CASSPLGTGNDHPQHF. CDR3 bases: TGCGCCAGCAGCCCTTTGGGGACAGGCAACGATCATCCCCAGCATTTT.

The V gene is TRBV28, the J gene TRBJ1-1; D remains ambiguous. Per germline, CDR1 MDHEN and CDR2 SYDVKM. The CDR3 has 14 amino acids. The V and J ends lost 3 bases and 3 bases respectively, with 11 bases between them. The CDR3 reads CASSFTPGDTEAFF. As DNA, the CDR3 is TGTGCCAGCAGTTTTACTCCCGGGGACACTGAAGCTTTCTTT.

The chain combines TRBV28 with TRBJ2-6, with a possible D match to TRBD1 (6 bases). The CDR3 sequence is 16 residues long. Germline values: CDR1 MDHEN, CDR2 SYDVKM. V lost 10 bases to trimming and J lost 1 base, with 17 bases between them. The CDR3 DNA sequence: TGTGCCACCCCGGGACACGCTTTATCTGGGGCCAACGTCCTGACTTTC. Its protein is CATPGHALSGANVLTF.

In DNA, the CDR3 is TGTGCCAGCGACACGGCGGGGGGGAGCACAGATACGCAGTATTTT. Translation: CASDTAGGSTDTQYF. The chain has TRBV28 and TRBJ2-3; 9 bases align to TRBD2. The CDR3 runs 15 residues. The trim removed 8 bases at V and 0 bases at J, leaving 6 bases unmatched. Germline loops: CDR1 MDHEN, CDR2 SYDVKM. Looking up the rest from reference TRBV28 and TRBJ2-3 gives the full variable domain: DVKVTQSSRYLVKRTGEKVFLECVQDMDHENMFWYRQDPGLGLRLIYFSYDVKMKEKGDIPEGYSVSREKKERFSLILESASTNQTSMYLCASDTAGGSTDTQYFGPGTRLTVL.

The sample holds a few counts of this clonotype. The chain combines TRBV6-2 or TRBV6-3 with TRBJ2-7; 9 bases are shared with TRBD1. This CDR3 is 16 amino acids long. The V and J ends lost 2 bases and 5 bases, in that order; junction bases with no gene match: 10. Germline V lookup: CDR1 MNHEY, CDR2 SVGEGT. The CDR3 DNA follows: TGTGCCAGCAGTTACCAACCGAGGGACAGGGTCCACGAGCAGTACTTC. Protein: CASSYQPRDRVHEQYF.

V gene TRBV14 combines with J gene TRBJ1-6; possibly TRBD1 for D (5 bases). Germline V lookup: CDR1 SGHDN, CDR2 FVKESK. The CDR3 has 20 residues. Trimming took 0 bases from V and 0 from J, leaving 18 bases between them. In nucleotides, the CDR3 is TGTGCCAGCAGCCAAGATCCGTTGGGGGACGTGAGCTCCTATAATTCACCCCTCCACTTT. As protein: CASSQDPLGDVSSYNSPLHF.

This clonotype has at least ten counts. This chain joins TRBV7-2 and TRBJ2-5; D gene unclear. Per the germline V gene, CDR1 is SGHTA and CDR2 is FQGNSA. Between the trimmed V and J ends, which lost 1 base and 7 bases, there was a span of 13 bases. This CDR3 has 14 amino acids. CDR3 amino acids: CASSLGLGGGTQYF. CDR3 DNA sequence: TGTGCCAGCAGCTTAGGGCTCGGTGGTGGGACCCAGTACTTC.

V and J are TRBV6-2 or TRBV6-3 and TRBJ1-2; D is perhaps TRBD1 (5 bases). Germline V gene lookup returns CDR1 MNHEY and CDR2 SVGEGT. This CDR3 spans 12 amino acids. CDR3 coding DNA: TGTGTCACCGCCCGACAGTTCTATGGCTACACCTTC. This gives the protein CVTARQFYGYTF.

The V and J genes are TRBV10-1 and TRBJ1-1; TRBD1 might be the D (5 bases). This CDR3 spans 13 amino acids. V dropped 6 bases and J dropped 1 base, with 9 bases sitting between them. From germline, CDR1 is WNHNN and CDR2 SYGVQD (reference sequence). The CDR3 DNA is TGCGCCAGCAGACAGGACCGGAACACTGAAGCTTTCTTT. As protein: CASRQDRNTEAFF.

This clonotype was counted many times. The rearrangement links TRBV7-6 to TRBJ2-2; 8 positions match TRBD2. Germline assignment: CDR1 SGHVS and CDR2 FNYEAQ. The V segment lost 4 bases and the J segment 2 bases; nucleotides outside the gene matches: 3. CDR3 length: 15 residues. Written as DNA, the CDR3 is TGTGCCAGCAGCTCTACTAGCGGAAACACCGGGGAGCTGTTTTTT. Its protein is CASSSTSGNTGELFF. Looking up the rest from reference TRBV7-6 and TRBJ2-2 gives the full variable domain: GAGVSQSPRYKVTKRGQDVALRCDPISGHVSLYWYRQALGQGPEFLTYFNYEAQQDKSGLPNDRFSAERPEGSISTLTIQRTEQRDSAMYRCASSSTSGNTGELFFGEGSRLTVL.

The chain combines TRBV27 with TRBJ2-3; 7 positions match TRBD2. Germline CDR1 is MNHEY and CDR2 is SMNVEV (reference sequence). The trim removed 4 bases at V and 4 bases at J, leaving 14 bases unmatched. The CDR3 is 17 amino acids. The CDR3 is CASSSLVWEGPADTQYF. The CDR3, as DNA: TGTGCCAGCAGTTCCCTCGTGTGGGAGGGCCCTGCAGATACGCAGTATTTT.

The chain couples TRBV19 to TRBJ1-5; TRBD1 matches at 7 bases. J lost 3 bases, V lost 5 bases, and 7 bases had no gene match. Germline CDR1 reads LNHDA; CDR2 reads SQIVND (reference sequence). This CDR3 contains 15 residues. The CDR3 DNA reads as TGTGCCAGTAGTGGTTGGGACAGAGTCAATCAGCCCCAGCATTTT. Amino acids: CASSGWDRVNQPQHF.

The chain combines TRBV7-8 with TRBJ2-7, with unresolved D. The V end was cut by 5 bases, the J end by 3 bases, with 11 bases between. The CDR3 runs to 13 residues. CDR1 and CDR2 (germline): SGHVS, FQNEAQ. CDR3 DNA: TGTGCCAGCAGCCTACCGCCGGGCTACGAGCAGTACTTC. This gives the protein CASSLPPGYEQYF. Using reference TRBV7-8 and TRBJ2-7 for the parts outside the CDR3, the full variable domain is GAGVSQSPRYKVAKRGQDVALRCDPISGHVSLFWYQQALGQGPEFLTYFQNEAQLDKSGLPSDRFFAERPEGSVSTLKIQRTQQEDSAVYLCASSLPPGYEQYFGPGTRLTVT.

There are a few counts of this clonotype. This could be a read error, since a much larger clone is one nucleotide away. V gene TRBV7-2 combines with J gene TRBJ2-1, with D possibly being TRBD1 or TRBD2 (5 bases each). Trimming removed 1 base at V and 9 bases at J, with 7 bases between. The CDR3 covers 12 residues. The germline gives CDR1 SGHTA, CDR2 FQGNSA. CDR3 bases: TGTGCCAGCAGCTTAGGGGGGATTGAGCAGTTCTTC. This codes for CASSLGGIEQFF.

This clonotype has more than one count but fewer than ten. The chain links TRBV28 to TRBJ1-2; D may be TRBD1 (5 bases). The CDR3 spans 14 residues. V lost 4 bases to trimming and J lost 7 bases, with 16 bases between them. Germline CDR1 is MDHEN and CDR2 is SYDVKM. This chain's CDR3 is CASSYPQVPGGYTF. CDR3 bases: TGTGCCAGCAGTTATCCACAGGTTCCTGGTGGCTACACCTTC.

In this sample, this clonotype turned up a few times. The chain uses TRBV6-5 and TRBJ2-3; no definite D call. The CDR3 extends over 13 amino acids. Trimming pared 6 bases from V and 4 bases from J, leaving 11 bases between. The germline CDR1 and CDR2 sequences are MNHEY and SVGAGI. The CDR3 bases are TGTGCCAGCAGCTTACAACTTTCAGATACGCAGTATTTT. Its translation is CASSLQLSDTQYF.

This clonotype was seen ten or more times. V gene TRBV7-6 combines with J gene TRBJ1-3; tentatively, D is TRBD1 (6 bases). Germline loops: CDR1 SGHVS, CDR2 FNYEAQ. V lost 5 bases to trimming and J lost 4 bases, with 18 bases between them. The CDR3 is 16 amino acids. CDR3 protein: CASSPSRGARGNTIYF. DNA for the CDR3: TGTGCCAGCAGCCCGTCCCGGGGGGCGCGGGGAAACACCATATATTTT.

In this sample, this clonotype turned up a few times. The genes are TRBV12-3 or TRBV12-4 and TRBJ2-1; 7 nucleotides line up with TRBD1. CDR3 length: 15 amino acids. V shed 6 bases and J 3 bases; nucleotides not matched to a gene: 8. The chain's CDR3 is CASRFARDSYNEQFF. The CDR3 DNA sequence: TGTGCCAGCAGATTTGCGAGGGACAGCTACAATGAGCAGTTCTTC.

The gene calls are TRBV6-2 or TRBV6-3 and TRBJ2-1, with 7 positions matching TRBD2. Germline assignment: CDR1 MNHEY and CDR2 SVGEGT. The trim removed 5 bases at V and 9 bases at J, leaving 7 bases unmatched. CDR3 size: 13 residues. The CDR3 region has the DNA TGTGCCAGCAGTCCTCACGGGGGGAGTGAGCAGTTCTTC. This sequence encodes CASSPHGGSEQFF.

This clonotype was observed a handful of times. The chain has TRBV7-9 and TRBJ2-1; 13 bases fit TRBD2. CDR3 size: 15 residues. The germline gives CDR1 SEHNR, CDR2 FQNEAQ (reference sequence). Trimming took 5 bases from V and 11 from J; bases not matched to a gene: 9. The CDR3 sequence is CASSPRTSGSQKQFF. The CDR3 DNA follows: TGTGCCAGCAGCCCGCGGACTAGCGGGAGTCAGAAGCAGTTCTTC.

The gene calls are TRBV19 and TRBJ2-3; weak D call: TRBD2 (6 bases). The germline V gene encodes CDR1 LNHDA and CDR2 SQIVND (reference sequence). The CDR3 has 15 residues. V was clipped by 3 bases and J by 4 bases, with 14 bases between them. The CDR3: CASSMGLLDPDTQYF. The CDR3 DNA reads TGTGCCAGTAGTATGGGACTGCTAGACCCAGATACGCAGTATTTT.

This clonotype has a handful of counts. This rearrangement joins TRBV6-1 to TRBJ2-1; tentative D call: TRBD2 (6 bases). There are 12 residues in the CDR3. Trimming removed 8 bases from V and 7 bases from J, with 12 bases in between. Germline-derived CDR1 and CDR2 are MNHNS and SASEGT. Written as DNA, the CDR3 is TGTGCCAGCTCGGGAGTTGCGAATGAGCAGTTCTTC. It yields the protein CASSGVANEQFF.

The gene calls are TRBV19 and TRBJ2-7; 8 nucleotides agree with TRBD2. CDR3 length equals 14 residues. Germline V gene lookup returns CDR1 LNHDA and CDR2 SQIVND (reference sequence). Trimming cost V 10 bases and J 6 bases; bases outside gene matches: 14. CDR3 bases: TGTGCCACCGCAGGCCAGCGGGAGATCCGCGAGCAGTACGTC. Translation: CATAGQREIREQYV.